The 19 T cell receptor beta chains below were found in one sample sequenced in a study of T cell clones after liver transplantation (dated by TCRdb to between 2019 and 2020). Libraries were constructed by the immunoSEQ multiplex PCR assay. TCRdb limited this immuneACCESS table to in-frame rearrangements with V and J called. A share of clones is missing; checked studies link under half to unresolved V genes, and the rest is unexplained. The sample table lists 45,000 to 60,000 clones, under 85% of them with a count of one. Around 8.9% of the sample comes from the top ten. This material consisted of CD4+ T cells from blood, taken at the 22-month timepoint. The receptors derive from a human patient who received a liver transplant. Following a transplant, some T lymphocytes may have been derived from the graft donor.

There are a few counts of this clone. The rearrangement uses TRBV7-3 and TRBJ1-2, with 7 nucleotides matching TRBD1. CDR3 length equals 14 residues. Germline V lookup: CDR1 SGHTA, CDR2 FQGTGA. V trimming: 5 bases; J trimming: 5 bases; junction bases outside the gene matches: 8. The CDR3 loop reads CASSPGQATYGYTF. The CDR3 nucleotides are TGTGCCAGCAGCCCCGGACAGGCTACGTATGGCTACACCTTC.

The chain has TRBV5-4 and TRBJ1-3, with a possible D match to TRBD1 (5 bases). This CDR3 spans 17 amino acids. Trimming took 3 bases from V and 0 from J, leaving 16 bases between them. Germline V gives CDR1 SGHNT, CDR2 YYREEE (reference sequence). The CDR3 sequence: CASSWQDPGGSGNTIYF. CDR3 nucleotides: TGTGCCAGCAGCTGGCAGGATCCGGGGGGCTCTGGAAACACCATATATTTT.

The sample holds a few counts of this clone. At one of its ends the junction is not consistent with the germline gene, which may arise from a read error. J is TRBJ1-5 and V is TRBV2, with 8 bases matching TRBD1. Germline loops: CDR1 SNHLY, CDR2 FYNNEI. CDR3 length: 15 residues. In DNA, the CDR3 is TGTGCCAGCAGGGAAGGGGACAGGAGCAATCAGCCCCAGCATTTT. Translating gives CASREGDRSNQPQHF.

This clone has more than one count but fewer than ten. V is TRBV7-9 and J is TRBJ1-6; D is possibly TRBD1 (5 bases). This CDR3 contains 14 residues. Trimming took 4 bases from V and 7 from J, leaving 11 bases between them. Germline lookup yields CDR1 SEHNR and CDR2 FQNEAQ (reference sequence). The CDR3 DNA reads TGTGCCAGCAGCTCTCAAGAGGGGAATTCACCCCTCCACTTT. Amino acids: CASSSQEGNSPLHF. Full variable domain (missing parts from reference TRBV7-9 and TRBJ1-6): DTGVSQNPRHKITKRGQNVTFRCDPISEHNRLYWYRQTLGQGPEFLTYFQNEAQLEKSRLLSDRFSAERPKGSFSTLEIQRTEQGDSAMYLCASSSQEGNSPLHFGNGTRLTVT.

This rearrangement joins TRBV18 to TRBJ1-5; TRBD1 is a possible D gene (5 bases). Germline lookup yields CDR1 KGHSH and CDR2 LQKENI. CDR3 length equals 15 residues. V was trimmed by 3 bases and J by 6 bases, leaving 15 bases between them. The chain's CDR3 is CASSPINGAVQPQHF. The CDR3 nucleotides read TGTGCCAGCTCACCGATAAACGGGGCGGTTCAGCCCCAGCATTTT.

The rearrangement joins TRBV28 to TRBJ2-7, with a possible D match to TRBD2 (5 bases). The CDR3 contains 13 residues. Germline CDR1 reads MDHEN; CDR2 reads SYDVKM. V was pared by 10 bases and J by 2 bases, with 15 bases between. DNA for the CDR3: TGTGCCACCAAGAGCGGAGGTCCCTACGAGCAGTACTTC. Protein sequence: CATKSGGPYEQYF. Complete variable domain (other parts from reference TRBV28 and TRBJ2-7): DVKVTQSSRYLVKRTGEKVFLECVQDMDHENMFWYRQDPGLGLRLIYFSYDVKMKEKGDIPEGYSVSREKKERFSLILESASTNQTSMYLCATKSGGPYEQYFGPGTRLTVT.

The rearrangement links TRBV7-9 to TRBJ2-3; TRBD1 matches at 7 bases. This CDR3 is 19 amino acids long. After removal of 4 bases from V and 4 bases from J, the junction contained 20 bases not matched to a gene. Germline V CDR1 and CDR2: SEHNR, FQNEAQ (reference sequence). The CDR3 sequence: CASSSLRGVARGPPDTQYF. The CDR3 DNA reads as TGTGCCAGCAGCTCCCTTAGGGGAGTAGCGAGGGGGCCACCAGATACGCAGTATTTT.

The V gene is TRBV30, the J gene TRBJ1-5, with D perhaps TRBD1 (6 bases). This CDR3 contains 15 residues. V lost 2 bases and J lost 6, with 17 bases in between. CDR1 and CDR2 (germline): GTSNPN, SVGIG (reference sequence). CDR3 amino acids: CAWSQGVQGSQPQHF. The CDR3 DNA sequence: TGTGCCTGGAGTCAGGGTGTCCAGGGGAGTCAGCCCCAGCATTTT. Looking up the rest from reference TRBV30 and TRBJ1-5 gives the full variable domain: SQTIHQWPATLVQPVGSPLSLECTVEGTSNPNLYWYRQAAGRGLQLLFYSVGIGQISSEVPQNLSASRPQDRQFILSSKKLLLSDSGFYLCAWSQGVQGSQPQHFGDGTRLSIL.

The V call is TRBV16, the J call TRBJ1-1; no firm D call. From germline, CDR1 is KGHSY and CDR2 FQNENV. CDR3 length: 14 residues. V was pared by 3 bases and J by 1 base, with 9 bases between. For the CDR3, the DNA is TGTGCCAGCAGCCAGGTACGGGGGAACACTGAAGCTTTCTTT. Protein product: CASSQVRGNTEAFF.

The chain uses TRBV28 and TRBJ1-5, with TRBD1 as a possible D gene (5 bases). The CDR3 contains 13 residues. The germline V gene encodes CDR1 MDHEN and CDR2 SYDVKM. Trimming cost V 10 bases and J 3 bases, with 13 bases left between them. CDR3 loop: CAIGGGLNQPQHF. The CDR3 DNA reads TGTGCCATTGGCGGGGGACTCAATCAGCCCCAGCATTTT.

This clone was seen only a few times. This chain links TRBV30 with TRBJ2-3; 9 nucleotides agree with TRBD1. The CDR3 is 14 residues long. Germline CDR1 is GTSNPN and CDR2 is SVGIG (reference sequence). V lost 3 bases, J lost 5 bases, and 6 bases stayed unmatched. DNA for the CDR3: TGTGCCTGGAGGTTCGGACAGGGGCAAGATACGCAGTATTTT. It yields the protein CAWRFGQGQDTQYF. Drawing the rest from reference TRBV30 and TRBJ2-3, the complete variable domain is SQTIHQWPATLVQPVGSPLSLECTVEGTSNPNLYWYRQAAGRGLQLLFYSVGIGQISSEVPQNLSASRPQDRQFILSSKKLLLSDSGFYLCAWRFGQGQDTQYFGPGTRLTVL.

This clone is medium-sized (0.01 to 0.1%) by share. V gene TRBV14 combines with J gene TRBJ2-7, with a possible D match to TRBD1 (6 bases). The CDR3 loop spans 13 amino acids. CDR1 and CDR2 (germline): SGHDN, FVKESK. V was trimmed by 2 bases and J by 6 bases, leaving 11 bases between them. In nucleotides, the CDR3 is TGTGCCAGCAGCCAAACCTCAGGGGCCGAGCAGTACTTC. This codes for CASSQTSGAEQYF.

J is TRBJ2-2 and V is TRBV19, with D perhaps matching TRBD2 (5 bases). The V gene lost 7 bases and the J gene lost 8 bases, with 17 bases spanning the gap. The CDR3 covers 14 residues. Germline CDR1 and CDR2: LNHDA and SQIVND (reference sequence). CDR3 nucleotides: TGTGCCAGTACCCAACTAGAGGCTGGGGGGGAGCTGTTTTTT. Amino acids: CASTQLEAGGELFF.

As DNA, the CDR3 is TGTGCCAGTAGGGCGGACATCCGCTATGGCTACACCTTC. The encoded protein is CASRADIRYGYTF. V and J are TRBV19 and TRBJ1-2, with D tentatively TRBD1 (5 bases). The ends were cut back, 6 bases at V and 4 bases at J, with 12 bases in the middle. In germline, CDR1 is LNHDA, CDR2 SQIVND (reference sequence). The CDR3 length is 13 residues.

V and J are TRBV2 and TRBJ1-6; 8 nucleotides align to TRBD1. J was trimmed by 4 bases and V by 5 bases; bases with no gene match: 1. The CDR3 is 14 residues long. Germline lookup yields CDR1 SNHLY and CDR2 FYNNEI. The CDR3 DNA reads TGTGCCAGCAGTAGGGACAGGTATAATTCACCCCTCCACTTT. Translated, it gives CASSRDRYNSPLHF.

The CDR3, as DNA: TGTGCCAGCAGTTCAAGGACAGGACCAAATCAGCCCCAGCATTTT. It yields the protein CASSSRTGPNQPQHF. V is TRBV28 and J is TRBJ1-5; 7 positions match TRBD1. The CDR3 is made up of 15 amino acids. The V and J ends lost 4 bases and 4 bases, in that order; junction bases with no gene match: 7. Per the germline V gene, CDR1 is MDHEN and CDR2 is SYDVKM.

V gene TRBV9 combines with J gene TRBJ2-1; TRBD2 is a possible D gene (7 bases). Germline V gene sequence: CDR1 SGDLS, CDR2 YYNGEE. The CDR3 consists of 15 residues. The V end lost 3 bases, the J end lost 2 bases, and 12 bases lay between the germline ends. CDR3 loop: CASSGGGGPYNEQFF. DNA of the CDR3: TGTGCCAGCAGCGGGGGAGGGGGACCCTACAATGAGCAGTTCTTC.

V gene TRBV7-2 combines with J gene TRBJ2-3, with D perhaps matching TRBD1 (5 bases). Germline loops: CDR1 SGHTA, CDR2 FQGNSA. The CDR3 contains 13 residues. Between the trimmed V and J ends, which lost 1 base and 8 bases, there was a span of 10 bases. The chain's CDR3 is CASSLEGQGTQYF. The CDR3 coding sequence is TGTGCCAGCAGCTTAGAGGGCCAGGGTACGCAGTATTTT.

Only a few counts were recorded for this clone. The chain carries TRBV5-4 and TRBJ1-1; D unresolved. Germline V gene sequence: CDR1 SGHNT, CDR2 YYREEE (reference sequence). The length of the CDR3 is 12 residues. V was cut by 4 bases and J by 5 bases, with 9 bases left in between. The CDR3 DNA reads TGTGCCAGCAGCCACCAGAGGACTGAAGCTTTCTTT. Translation gives CASSHQRTEAFF.